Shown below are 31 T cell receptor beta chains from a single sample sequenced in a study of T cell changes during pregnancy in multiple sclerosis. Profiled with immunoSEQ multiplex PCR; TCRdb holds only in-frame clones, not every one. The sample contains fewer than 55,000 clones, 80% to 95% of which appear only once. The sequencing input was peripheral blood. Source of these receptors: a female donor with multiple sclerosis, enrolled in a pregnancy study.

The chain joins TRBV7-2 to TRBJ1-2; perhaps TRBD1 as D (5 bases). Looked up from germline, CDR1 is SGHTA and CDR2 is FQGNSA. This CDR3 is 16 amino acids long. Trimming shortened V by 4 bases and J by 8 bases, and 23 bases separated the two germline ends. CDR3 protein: CASSYRGGTAGHGYTF. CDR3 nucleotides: TGTGCCAGCAGCTATCGCGGGGGGACCGCGGGTCACGGCTACACCTTC.

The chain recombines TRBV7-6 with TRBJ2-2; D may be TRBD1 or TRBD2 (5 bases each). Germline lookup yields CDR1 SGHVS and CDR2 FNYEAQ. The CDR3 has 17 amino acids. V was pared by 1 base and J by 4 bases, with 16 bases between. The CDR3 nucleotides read TGTGCCAGCAGCTTAGAAGTGGCAGGGAGTGCCACCGGGGAGCTGTTTTTT. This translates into CASSLEVAGSATGELFF. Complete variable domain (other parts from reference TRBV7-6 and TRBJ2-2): GAGVSQSPRYKVTKRGQDVALRCDPISGHVSLYWYRQALGQGPEFLTYFNYEAQQDKSGLPNDRFSAERPEGSISTLTIQRTEQRDSAMYRCASSLEVAGSATGELFFGEGSRLTVL.

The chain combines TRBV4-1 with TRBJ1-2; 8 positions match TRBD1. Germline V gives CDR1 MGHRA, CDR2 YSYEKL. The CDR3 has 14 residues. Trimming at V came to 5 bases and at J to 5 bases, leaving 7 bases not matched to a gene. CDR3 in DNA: TGCGCCAGCAGCACCCGGCAGGGGGCTTATGGCTACACCTTC. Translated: CASSTRQGAYGYTF.

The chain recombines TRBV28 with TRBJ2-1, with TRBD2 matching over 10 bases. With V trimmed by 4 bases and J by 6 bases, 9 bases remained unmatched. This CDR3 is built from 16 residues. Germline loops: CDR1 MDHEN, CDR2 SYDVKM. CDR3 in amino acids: CASSSGSGRNLNEQFF. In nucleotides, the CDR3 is TGTGCCAGCAGTTCAGGTAGCGGGAGGAATCTCAATGAGCAGTTCTTC.

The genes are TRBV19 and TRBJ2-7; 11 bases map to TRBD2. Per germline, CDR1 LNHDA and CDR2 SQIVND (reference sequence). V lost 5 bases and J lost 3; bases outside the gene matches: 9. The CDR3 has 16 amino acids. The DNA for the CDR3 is TGTGCCAGTAGTGGGACTAGCGGACCAACCAACTACGAGCAGTACTTC. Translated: CASSGTSGPTNYEQYF.

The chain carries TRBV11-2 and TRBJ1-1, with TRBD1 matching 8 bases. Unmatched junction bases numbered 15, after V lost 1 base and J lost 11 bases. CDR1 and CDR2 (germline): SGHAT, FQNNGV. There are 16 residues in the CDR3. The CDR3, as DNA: TGTGCCAGCAGCTTAGTAGCCCCAAGGGACAGGCGGAACGCTTTCTTT. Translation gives CASSLVAPRDRRNAFF.

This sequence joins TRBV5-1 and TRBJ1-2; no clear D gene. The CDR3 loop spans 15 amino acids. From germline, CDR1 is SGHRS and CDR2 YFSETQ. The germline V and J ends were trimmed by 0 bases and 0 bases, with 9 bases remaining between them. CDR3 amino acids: CASSLDSLANYGYTF. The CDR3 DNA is TGCGCCAGCAGCTTGGACAGTTTAGCTAACTATGGCTACACCTTC.

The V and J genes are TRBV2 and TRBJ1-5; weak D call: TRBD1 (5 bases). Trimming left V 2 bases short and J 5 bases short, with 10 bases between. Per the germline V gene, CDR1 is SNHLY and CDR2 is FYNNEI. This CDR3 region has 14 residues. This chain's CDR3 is CASSEWQGDQPQHF. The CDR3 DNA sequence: TGTGCCAGCAGTGAATGGCAGGGTGATCAGCCCCAGCATTTT.

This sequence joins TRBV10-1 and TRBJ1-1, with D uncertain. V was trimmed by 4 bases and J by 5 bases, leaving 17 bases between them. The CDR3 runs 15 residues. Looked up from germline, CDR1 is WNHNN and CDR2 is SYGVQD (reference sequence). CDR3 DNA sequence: TGCGCCAGCAGTGGGCCCGGACGGACTTTGACTGAAGCTTTCTTT. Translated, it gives CASSGPGRTLTEAFF.

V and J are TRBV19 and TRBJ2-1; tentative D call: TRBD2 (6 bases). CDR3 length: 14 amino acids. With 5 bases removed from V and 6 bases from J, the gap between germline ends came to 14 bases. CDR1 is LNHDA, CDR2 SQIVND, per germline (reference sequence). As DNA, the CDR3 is TGTGCCAGTAGTGCGGGGAGAGGCCTCAATGAGCAGTTCTTC. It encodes CASSAGRGLNEQFF.

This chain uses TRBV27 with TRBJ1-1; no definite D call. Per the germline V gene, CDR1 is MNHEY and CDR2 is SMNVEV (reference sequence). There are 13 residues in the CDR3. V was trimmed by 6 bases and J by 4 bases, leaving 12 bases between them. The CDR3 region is CASSYREGTEAFF. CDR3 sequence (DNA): TGTGCCAGCAGCTACCGGGAGGGCACTGAAGCTTTCTTT.

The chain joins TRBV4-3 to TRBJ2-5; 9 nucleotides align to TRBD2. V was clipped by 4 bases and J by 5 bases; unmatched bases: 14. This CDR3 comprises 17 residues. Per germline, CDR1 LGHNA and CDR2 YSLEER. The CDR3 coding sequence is TGCGCCAGCAGCCGGTCATGGGGGCGGGAGGGAGAGGAGACCCAGTACTTC. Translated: CASSRSWGREGEETQYF.

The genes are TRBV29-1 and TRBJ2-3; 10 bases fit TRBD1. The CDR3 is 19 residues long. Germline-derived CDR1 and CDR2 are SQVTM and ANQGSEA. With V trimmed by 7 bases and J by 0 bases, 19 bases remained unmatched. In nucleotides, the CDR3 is TGCAGCGGTATTGGGACAGGGGCAAACCCGAGGATTAGCACAGATACGCAGTATTTT. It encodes CSGIGTGANPRISTDTQYF.

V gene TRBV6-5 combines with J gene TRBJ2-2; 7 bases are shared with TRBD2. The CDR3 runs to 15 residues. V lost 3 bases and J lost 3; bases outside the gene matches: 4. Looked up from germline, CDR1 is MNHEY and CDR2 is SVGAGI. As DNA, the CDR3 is TGTGCCAGCAGTTATGCGGGAGACGACACCGGGGAGCTGTTTTTT. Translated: CASSYAGDDTGELFF.

CDR3 loop: CASSETDGGGDTQYF. For the CDR3, the DNA is TGTGCCAGCAGTGAGACGGACGGGGGAGGGGATACGCAGTATTTT. The rearrangement uses TRBV6-4 and TRBJ2-3, with 7 bases identical to TRBD2. The V and J ends lost 3 bases and 6 bases, in that order; junction bases with no gene match: 9. CDR3 length: 15 residues. Germline V gene lookup returns CDR1 MRHNA and CDR2 SNTAGT.

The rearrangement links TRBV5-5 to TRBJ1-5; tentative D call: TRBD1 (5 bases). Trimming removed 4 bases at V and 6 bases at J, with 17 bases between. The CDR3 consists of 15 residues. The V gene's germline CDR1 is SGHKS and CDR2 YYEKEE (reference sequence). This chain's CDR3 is CASSPPGTHVQPQHF. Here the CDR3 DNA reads TGTGCCAGCAGCCCCCCCGGGACCCATGTTCAGCCCCAGCATTTT.

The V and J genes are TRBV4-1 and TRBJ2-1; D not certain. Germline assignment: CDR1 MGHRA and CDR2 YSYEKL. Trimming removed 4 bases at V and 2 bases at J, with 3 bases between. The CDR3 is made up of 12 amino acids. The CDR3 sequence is CASSPTYNEQFF. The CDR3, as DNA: TGCGCCAGCAGCCCCACCTACAATGAGCAGTTCTTC.

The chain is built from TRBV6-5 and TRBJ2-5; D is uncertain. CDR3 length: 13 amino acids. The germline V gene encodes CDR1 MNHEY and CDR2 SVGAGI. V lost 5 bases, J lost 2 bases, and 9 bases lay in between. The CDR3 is CASSRSGQETQYF. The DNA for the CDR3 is TGTGCCAGCAGTAGATCGGGTCAAGAGACCCAGTACTTC.

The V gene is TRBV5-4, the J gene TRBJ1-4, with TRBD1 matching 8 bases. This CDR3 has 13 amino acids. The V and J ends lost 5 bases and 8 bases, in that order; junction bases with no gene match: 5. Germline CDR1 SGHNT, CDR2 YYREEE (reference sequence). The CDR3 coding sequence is TGTGCCAGCAGGCGCACAGGGGGGGAAAAACTGTTTTTT. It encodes CASRRTGGEKLFF.

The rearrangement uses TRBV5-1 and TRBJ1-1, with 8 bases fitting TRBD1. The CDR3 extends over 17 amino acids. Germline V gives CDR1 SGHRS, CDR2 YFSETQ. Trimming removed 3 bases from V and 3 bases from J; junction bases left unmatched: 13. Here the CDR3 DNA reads TGCGCCAGCAGCTGGACTCGGTATCAGGGGGCGGACACTGAAGCTTTCTTT. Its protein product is CASSWTRYQGADTEAFF.

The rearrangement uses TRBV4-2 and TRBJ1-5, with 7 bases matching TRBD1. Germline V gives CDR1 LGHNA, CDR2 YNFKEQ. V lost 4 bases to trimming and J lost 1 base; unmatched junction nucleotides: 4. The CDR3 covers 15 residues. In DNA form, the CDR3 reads TGTGCCAGCAGCCCGACAGGGCCCAGCAATCAGCCCCAGCATTTT. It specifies CASSPTGPSNQPQHF.

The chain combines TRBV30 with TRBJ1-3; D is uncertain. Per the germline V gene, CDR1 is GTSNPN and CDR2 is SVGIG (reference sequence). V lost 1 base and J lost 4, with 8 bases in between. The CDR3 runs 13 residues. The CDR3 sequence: CAWSGGSGNTIYF. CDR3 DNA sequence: TGTGCCTGGAGTGGCGGCTCCGGAAACACCATATATTTT.

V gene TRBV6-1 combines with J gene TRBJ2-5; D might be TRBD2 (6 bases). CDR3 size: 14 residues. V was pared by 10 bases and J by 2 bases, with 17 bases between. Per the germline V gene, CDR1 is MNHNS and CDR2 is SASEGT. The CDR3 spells CAIEGLREQETQYF. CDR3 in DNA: TGTGCCATCGAGGGGCTGCGGGAACAAGAGACCCAGTACTTC.

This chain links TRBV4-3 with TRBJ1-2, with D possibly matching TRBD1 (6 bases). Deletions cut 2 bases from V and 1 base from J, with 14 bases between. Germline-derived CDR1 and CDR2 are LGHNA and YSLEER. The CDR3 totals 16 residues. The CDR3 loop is CASSQRVGGDNYGYTF. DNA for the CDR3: TGCGCCAGCAGCCAAAGGGTAGGGGGGGATAACTATGGCTACACCTTC.

This CDR3 reads CAWRGGSGELFF. Written as DNA, the CDR3 is TGTGCCTGGAGAGGCGGGTCCGGGGAGCTGTTTTTT. V and J are TRBV30 and TRBJ2-2, with D possibly matching TRBD2 (5 bases). Germline assignment: CDR1 GTSNPN and CDR2 SVGIG (reference sequence). The ends were cut back, 3 bases at V and 6 bases at J, with 8 bases in the middle. The CDR3 spans 12 residues.

CDR3 bases: TGTGCCAGCAGCCAAGATCTCAGGGCGACTAGCACAGATACGCAGTATTTT. The encoded protein is CASSQDLRATSTDTQYF. This chain uses TRBV14 with TRBJ2-3; tentative D call: TRBD1 (5 bases). This CDR3 is built from 17 residues. The ends were cut back, 0 bases at V and 0 bases at J, with 13 bases in the middle. Germline assignment: CDR1 SGHDN and CDR2 FVKESK.

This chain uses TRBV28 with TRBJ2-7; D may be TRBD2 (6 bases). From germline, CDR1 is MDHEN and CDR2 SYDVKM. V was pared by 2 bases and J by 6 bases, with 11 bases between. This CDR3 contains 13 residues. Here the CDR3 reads CASSLGGLGEQYF. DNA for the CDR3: TGTGCCAGCAGTTTAGGAGGGCTGGGCGAGCAGTACTTC.

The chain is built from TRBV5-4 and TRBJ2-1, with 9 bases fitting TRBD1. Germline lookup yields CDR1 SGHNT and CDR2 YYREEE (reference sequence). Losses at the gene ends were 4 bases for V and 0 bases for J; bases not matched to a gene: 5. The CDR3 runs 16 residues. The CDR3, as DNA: TGTGCCAGCAGCCTGGGACAGGGTAGCTCCTACAATGAGCAGTTCTTC. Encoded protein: CASSLGQGSSYNEQFF.

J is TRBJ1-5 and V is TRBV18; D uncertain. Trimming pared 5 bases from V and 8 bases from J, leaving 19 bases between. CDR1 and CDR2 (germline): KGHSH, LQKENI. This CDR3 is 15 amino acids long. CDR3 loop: CASSSAEGNQEPQHF. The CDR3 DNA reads TGTGCCAGCTCATCCGCCGAGGGCAACCAGGAGCCCCAGCATTTT.

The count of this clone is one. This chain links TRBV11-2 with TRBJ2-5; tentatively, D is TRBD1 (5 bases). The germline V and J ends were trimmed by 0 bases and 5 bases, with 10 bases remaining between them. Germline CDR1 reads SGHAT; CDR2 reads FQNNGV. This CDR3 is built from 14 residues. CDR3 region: CASSLELQGETQYF. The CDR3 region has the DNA TGTGCCAGCAGCTTAGAACTCCAGGGCGAGACCCAGTACTTC.

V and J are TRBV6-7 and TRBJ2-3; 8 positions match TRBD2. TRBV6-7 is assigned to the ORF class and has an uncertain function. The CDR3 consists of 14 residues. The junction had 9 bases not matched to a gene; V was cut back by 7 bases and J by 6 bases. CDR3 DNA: TGTGCCAGCAAGGGCGGGAGGTTAGGGGATACGCAGTATTTT. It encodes CASKGGRLGDTQYF.